A selection of T cell receptor beta chains follows, all from one sample in a study of shared clonotypes between healthy human individuals. Clones were sequenced by immunoSEQ multiplex PCR, and TCRdb holds only the in-frame ones, with some missing. The sample includes about 1.1 million clones, about 80% seen only once; the top ten take 0.89%. The sequenced sample was memory CD4+ T cells from PBMCs. The source is a young man in good health. Some clones in this sample may be carry-over from other donors' samples. Both conserved end residues are part of each CDR3. The D gene is left open where the match is weak. Size is omitted from some rows. Given values are once, few, many or a class for expanded clones.

clone_size	j_call	v_call	d_call	cdr3_aa	cdr3_nt
.	TRBJ2-7	TRBV6-6	.	CASSYSHYYEQYF	TGTGCCAGCAGTTACTCGCATTACTACGAGCAGTACTTC
.	TRBJ2-3	TRBV28	TRBD1	CASIFPAGTGVPDTQYF	TGTGCCAGCATCTTCCCCGCCGGGACAGGGGTGCCAGATACGCAGTATTTT
once	TRBJ2-7	TRBV13	.	CASSSLPRGVAYEQYF	TGTGCCAGCAGCTCCTTGCCTCGTGGCGTAGCCTACGAGCAGTACTTC
.	TRBJ1-3	TRBV6-1	.	CASRTSGNTIYF	TGTGCCAGCAGGACGTCTGGAAACACCATATATTTT
.	TRBJ2-7	TRBV5-1	TRBD2	CASSSTSDSYEQYF	TGCGCCAGCAGCTCGACTAGCGACTCCTACGAGCAGTACTTC
.	TRBJ2-1	TRBV7-2	TRBD1	CASSFGPDRGQFF	TGTGCCAGCAGCTTCGGCCCCGACAGGGGACAGTTCTTC
.	TRBJ2-1	TRBV5-1	.	CASSLVSERQFF	TGCGCCAGCAGCTTGGTCTCCGAGCGGCAGTTCTTC
.	TRBJ1-2	TRBV20-1	.	CSARDGVDSTF	TGCAGTGCTAGAGATGGGGTCGACAGCACCTTC
few	TRBJ2-5	TRBV2	.	CASSEVGPVYF	TGTGCCAGCAGTGAAGTGGGCCCCGTTTACTTC
.	TRBJ1-6	TRBV4-1	TRBD1	CASSQVGGTGNSPLHF	TGCGCCAGCAGCCAAGTCGGCGGGACAGGGAATTCACCCCTCCACTTT
.	TRBJ1-2	TRBV28	.	CASSLSTGFGYTF	TGTGCCAGCAGTTTATCAACGGGGTTTGGCTACACCTTC
.	TRBJ1-1	TRBV28	.	CASSLPVTHTEAFF	TGTGCCAGCAGTTTACCCGTTACCCACACTGAAGCTTTCTTT
few	TRBJ2-3	TRBV4-2	TRBD2	CASSQGTSGRNTQYF	TGTGCCAGCAGCCAAGGGACTAGCGGGAGAAATACGCAGTATTTT
.	TRBJ2-1	TRBV7-2	TRBD2	CASSVPGLVSEQFF	TGTGCCAGCAGCGTGCCGGGACTAGTCAGTGAGCAGTTCTTC
.	TRBJ2-7	TRBV6-1	.	CASSEGPGIYEQYF	TGTGCCAGCAGTGAAGGACCAGGGATATACGAGCAGTACTTC
.	TRBJ2-7	TRBV7-2	.	CASSVQGDLMGEQYF	TGTGCCAGCAGCGTCCAGGGAGACCTCATGGGCGAGCAGTACTTC
many	TRBJ2-2	TRBV7-9	TRBD1	CASSFGTGNTGELFF	TGTGCCAGCAGCTTCGGGACAGGGAACACCGGGGAGCTGTTTTTT
.	TRBJ2-2	TRBV2	.	CASSEVQIKNTGELFF	TGTGCCAGCAGTGAAGTACAAATCAAGAACACCGGGGAGCTGTTTTTT
.	TRBJ2-7	TRBV27	TRBD2	CASSPRGAGAPYEQYF	TGTGCCAGCAGCCCAAGAGGAGCGGGAGCTCCCTACGAGCAGTACTTC
.	TRBJ2-7	TRBV6-5	TRBD2	CASSSTAGVHEQYF	TGTGCCAGCAGCTCCACGGCGGGGGTCCACGAGCAGTACTTC
.	TRBJ2-5	TRBV2	TRBD2	CASSERTSGVVRGTQYF	TGTGCCAGCAGTGAGCGTACGAGCGGGGTGGTTCGAGGGACCCAGTACTTC
.	TRBJ2-7	TRBV9	TRBD2	CASSSRLAGVNEQYF	TGTGCCAGCAGCAGCCGACTAGCGGGAGTTAACGAGCAGTACTTC
once	TRBJ2-7	TRBV27	.	CASTAGRSSYEQYF	TGTGCCAGCACCGCCGGGAGAAGCTCCTACGAGCAGTACTTC
.	TRBJ2-1	TRBV11-1	.	CASSLAYAGRNEQFF	TGTGCCAGCAGCTTAGCTTACGCGGGGCGCAATGAGCAGTTCTTC
.	TRBJ1-1	TRBV11-1	.	CASSLAGRTEAFF	TGTGCCAGCAGCTTAGCAGGGAGGACTGAAGCTTTCTTT
.	TRBJ2-1	TRBV5-4	TRBD2	CASSPRLAGVDYEQFF	TGTGCCAGCAGCCCAAGACTAGCGGGAGTGGACTATGAGCAGTTCTTC
.	TRBJ1-2	TRBV6-6	TRBD1	CASSYPTGGDYGYTF	TGTGCCAGCAGTTACCCGACAGGGGGCGACTATGGCTACACCTTC
few	TRBJ2-5	TRBV6-1	.	CASSWGVGETQYF	TGTGCCAGCAGCTGGGGGGTCGGAGAGACCCAGTACTTC
.	TRBJ2-7	TRBV9	TRBD2	CASSVSGSMYEQYF	TGTGCCAGCAGCGTTAGCGGGAGTATGTACGAGCAGTACTTC
.	TRBJ1-2	TRBV6-6	.	CASSPDGSYGYTF	TGTGCCAGCAGCCCCGACGGGAGCTATGGCTACACCTTC
.	TRBJ1-5	TRBV5-1	.	CASSLDGSGGNQPQHF	TGCGCCAGCAGCTTGGATGGGTCGGGGGGCAATCAGCCCCAGCATTTT
.	TRBJ1-3	TRBV25-1	.	CASSEEVRPSGNTIYF	TGTGCCAGCAGTGAAGAGGTCAGACCCTCTGGAAACACCATATATTTT
.	TRBJ1-2	TRBV30	.	CAWSASRANGYTF	TGTGCCTGGAGTGCAAGCAGGGCGAATGGCTACACCTTC
.	TRBJ1-3	TRBV7-9	.	CASSPQGSGNTIYF	TGTGCCAGCAGCCCTCAGGGGTCTGGAAACACCATATATTTT
few	TRBJ1-5	TRBV10-3	.	CAIGGSSNQPQHF	TGTGCCATCGGGGGGAGTAGCAATCAGCCCCAGCATTTT
.	TRBJ1-2	TRBV4-1	.	CASSQGRGDANYGYTF	TGCGCCAGCAGCCAAGGGAGGGGCGACGCTAACTATGGCTACACCTTC
.	TRBJ2-3	TRBV2	.	CASRASTHTQYF	TGTGCCAGCAGGGCATCAACCCATACGCAGTATTTT
.	TRBJ2-7	TRBV4-1	.	CASSQALAGRVSYEQYF	TGCGCCAGCAGCCAAGCCCTGGCGGGCAGGGTATCCTACGAGCAGTACTTC
.	TRBJ1-2	TRBV28	.	CASSFPGLPSGYGYTF	TGTGCCAGCAGTTTTCCTGGCCTCCCCTCTGGCTATGGCTACACCTTC
.	TRBJ2-7	TRBV11-2	.	CASSLSAVEQYF	TGTGCCAGCAGCTTATCGGCAGTCGAGCAGTACTTC
.	TRBJ2-3	TRBV7-9	TRBD2	CAGGLAGPTDTQYF	TGTGCCGGGGGACTAGCGGGACCCACAGATACGCAGTATTTT
.	TRBJ2-3	TRBV5-1	.	CASSLDGAGRTTDTQYF	TGCGCCAGCAGCTTGGATGGGGCAGGACGGACCACAGATACGCAGTATTTT
.	TRBJ1-1	TRBV14	.	CASSQFPTEAFF	TGTGCCAGCAGCCAATTCCCTACTGAAGCTTTCTTT
.	TRBJ1-1	TRBV28	.	CASRLDHYTEAFF	TGTGCCAGCAGACTCGACCATTACACTGAAGCTTTCTTT
.	TRBJ2-7	TRBV28	TRBD1	CASSLPTDRVTYEQYF	TGTGCCAGCAGCCTCCCCACGGACAGGGTGACCTACGAGCAGTACTTC
once	TRBJ1-1	TRBV20-1	TRBD1	CSAMTGLAFF	TGCAGTGCTATGACAGGGCTAGCTTTCTTT
.	TRBJ2-7	TRBV5-6	TRBD1	CASSLYRGEQYF	TGTGCCAGCAGCTTGTACAGGGGAGAACAGTACTTC
.	TRBJ2-3	TRBV29-1	.	CSVRDTPDTQYF	TGCAGCGTCCGGGACACTCCAGATACGCAGTATTTT